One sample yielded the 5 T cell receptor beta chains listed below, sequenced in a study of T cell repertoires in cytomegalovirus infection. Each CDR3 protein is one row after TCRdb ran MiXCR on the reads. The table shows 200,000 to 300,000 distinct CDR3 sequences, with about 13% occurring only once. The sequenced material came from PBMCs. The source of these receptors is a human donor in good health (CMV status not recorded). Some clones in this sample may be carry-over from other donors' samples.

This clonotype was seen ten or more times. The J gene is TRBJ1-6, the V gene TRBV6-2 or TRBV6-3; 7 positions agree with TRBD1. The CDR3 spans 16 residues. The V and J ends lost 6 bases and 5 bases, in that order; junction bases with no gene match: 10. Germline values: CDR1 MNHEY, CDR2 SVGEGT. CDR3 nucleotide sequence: TGTGCCAGCAGCCCAACAGGGGTGACAGATAATTCACCCCTCCACTTT. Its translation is CASSPTGVTDNSPLHF.

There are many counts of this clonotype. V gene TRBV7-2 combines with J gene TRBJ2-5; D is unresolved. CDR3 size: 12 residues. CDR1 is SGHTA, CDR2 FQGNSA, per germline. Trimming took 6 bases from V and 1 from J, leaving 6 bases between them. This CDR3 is CASRPVQETQYF. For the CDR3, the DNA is TGTGCCAGCAGACCGGTCCAAGAGACCCAGTACTTC.

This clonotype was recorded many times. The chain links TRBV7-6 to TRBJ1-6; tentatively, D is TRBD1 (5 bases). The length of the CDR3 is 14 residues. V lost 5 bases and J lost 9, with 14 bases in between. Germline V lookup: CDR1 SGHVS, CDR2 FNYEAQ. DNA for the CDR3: TGTGCCAGCAGCCCGTTTGGGGGGTCTTCACCCCTCCACTTT. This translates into CASSPFGGSSPLHF.

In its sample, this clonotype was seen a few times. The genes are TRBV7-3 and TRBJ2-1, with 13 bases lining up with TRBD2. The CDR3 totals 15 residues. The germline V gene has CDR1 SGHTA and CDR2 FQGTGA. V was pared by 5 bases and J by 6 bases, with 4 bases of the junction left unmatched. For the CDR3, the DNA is TGTGCCAGCAGCACCGGACTAGCGGGAGTCAATGAGCAGTTCTTC. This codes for CASSTGLAGVNEQFF.

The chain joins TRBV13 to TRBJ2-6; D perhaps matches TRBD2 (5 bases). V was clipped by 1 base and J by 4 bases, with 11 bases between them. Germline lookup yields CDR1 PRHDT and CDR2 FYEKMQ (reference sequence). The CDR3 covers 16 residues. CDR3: CASSLAATGGANVLTF. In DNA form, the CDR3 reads TGTGCCAGCAGCTTAGCAGCAACGGGGGGGGCCAACGTCCTGACTTTC.